These T cell receptor beta chains were read from a single sample in a study of T cells in tuberculosis. The repertoire was sequenced with immunoSEQ multiplex PCR; TCRdb's copy has only in-frame clones and lacks some. The sample includes about 20,000 clones, 85% to 90% seen only once; the top ten take around 15%. The sequenced sample was PBMCs. The receptors come from a donor aged 5 to 30 with latent tuberculosis or without tuberculosis infection. Each CDR3 is given with its conserved first and last residue. D genes are given only for firm matches. Not every row has a clone size; where given, it reads once, few, many or a size class.

CDR3 protein | CDR3 DNA | D gene | clone size | J gene | V gene
CASRSRDRVQETQYF | TGTGCCAGCAGGTCTAGGGACAGGGTACAAGAGACCCAGTACTTC | TRBD1 | . | TRBJ2-5 | TRBV11-2
CASSEHQGSGNTIYF | TGCGCCAGCAGCGAGCACCAGGGCTCTGGAAACACCATATATTTT | . | . | TRBJ1-3 | TRBV5-1
CASSPETGAYNEQFF | TGTGCCAGCAGCCCTGAGACAGGGGCCTACAATGAGCAGTTCTTC | TRBD1 | once | TRBJ2-1 | TRBV7-3
CASSFQGAKPYEQYF | TGTGCCAGCAGCTTCCAGGGGGCGAAACCCTACGAGCAGTACTTC | TRBD1 | . | TRBJ2-7 | TRBV11-2
CALRNRRAGELFF | TGTGCCTTACGTAACAGGAGGGCCGGGGAGCTGTTTTTT | . | . | TRBJ2-2 | TRBV30
CASSEGRGLAGELFF | TGTGCCAGCAGTGAGGGCAGGGGGCTCGCCGGGGAGCTGTTTTTT | TRBD1 | . | TRBJ2-2 | TRBV25-1
CASSEERGNNDEQYF | TGTGCCAGCAGTGAAGAGCGGGGGAATAACGACGAGCAGTACTTC | TRBD2 | . | TRBJ2-7 | TRBV2
CASSGGSNTEAFF | TGTGCCAGCAGTGGCGGGTCGAACACTGAAGCTTTCTTT | . | . | TRBJ1-1 | TRBV2
CASRNRGWEQLFF | TGTGCCAGCAGAAACAGGGGATGGGAACAGCTGTTTTTT | TRBD1 | . | TRBJ1-4 | TRBV6-1
CASSQGDSPYNEQFF | TGTGCCAGCAGCCAAGGGGACTCACCCTACAATGAGCAGTTCTTC | . | few | TRBJ2-1 | TRBV4-2
CASRDGGNTGELFF | TGCGCCAGCAGGGACGGGGGGAACACCGGGGAGCTGTTTTTT | . | . | TRBJ2-2 | TRBV5-1
CATAGTDGNTIYF | TGTGCCACTGCCGGGACAGACGGAAACACCATATATTTT | TRBD1 | once | TRBJ1-3 | TRBV15
CASSPDREGYTF | TGCGCCAGCAGCCCCGACAGGGAAGGCTACACCTTC | TRBD1 | . | TRBJ1-2 | TRBV5-1
CASSEKESAGGFPYGYTF | TGTGCCAGCAGTGAAAAGGAATCGGCGGGGGGTTTTCCCTATGGCTACACCTTC | . | . | TRBJ1-2 | TRBV6-1
CASSGNGELFF | TGTGCCAGCAGTGGTAACGGGGAGCTGTTTTTT | . | . | TRBJ2-2 | TRBV25-1
CASILTALDGYTF | TGTGCCAGCATTTTAACCGCCTTAGATGGCTACACCTTC | . | once | TRBJ1-2 | TRBV6-1
CASSQPKQAFHYGYTF | TGCGCCAGCAGCCAACCCAAACAGGCGTTCCACTATGGCTACACCTTC | . | . | TRBJ1-2 | TRBV4-1
CASSVEDTYEAFF | TGTGCCAGCAGCGTAGAGGACACCTATGAAGCTTTCTTT | . | . | TRBJ1-1 | TRBV9
CASSLSRVGSTDF | TGTGCCAGCAGTTTGTCCAGGGTTGGTAGTACGGACTTC | . | . | TRBJ2-7 | TRBV28
CSARYFYEQYF | TGCAGTGCTAGATATTTCTACGAGCAGTACTTC | . | . | TRBJ2-7 | TRBV20-1
CASSQLKSSTQYF | TGTGCCAGCAGCCAACTGAAGAGTTCGACCCAGTACTTC | . | . | TRBJ2-5 | TRBV4-2
CASSLGQGHTEAFF | TGCGCCAGCAGCTTGGGCCAGGGCCACACTGAAGCTTTCTTT | . | . | TRBJ1-1 | TRBV5-1
CSVEGQPNIQYF | TGCAGCGTTGAGGGACAGCCAAACATTCAGTACTTC | TRBD1 | . | TRBJ2-4 | TRBV29-1
CASSPLGLEYNEQFF | TGTGCCAGCTCACCTTTGGGACTCGAATACAATGAGCAGTTCTTC | . | . | TRBJ2-1 | TRBV18
CASSYHRAQLFF | TGTGCCAGCAGTTATCACAGGGCTCAACTGTTTTTT | . | . | TRBJ1-4 | TRBV6-6
CASSPGFGRRAQETQYF | TGTGCCAGCAGCCCGGGTTTCGGTAGGCGCGCCCAAGAGACCCAGTACTTC | . | . | TRBJ2-5 | TRBV5-4
CASSLVGSTDTQYF | TGCGCCAGCAGCTTGGTCGGGAGCACAGATACGCAGTATTTT | . | . | TRBJ2-3 | TRBV5-1
CATGTFGAGELFF | TGTGCCACTGGGACATTTGGAGCCGGGGAGCTGTTTTTT | . | . | TRBJ2-2 | TRBV19
CASGSLGQGLDTIYF | TGTGCTAGTGGTTCCCTGGGACAGGGGCTGGACACCATATATTTT | TRBD1 | . | TRBJ1-3 | TRBV12-5
CAISGLAGGQETQYF | TGTGCCATCAGCGGACTAGCGGGGGGCCAAGAGACCCAGTACTTC | TRBD2 | . | TRBJ2-5 | TRBV10-3
CASSLGVAGVNEQFF | TGTGCCAGTAGCTTGGGGGTAGCGGGGGTTAATGAGCAGTTCTTC | TRBD2 | . | TRBJ2-1 | TRBV5-4
CASSYGPTGNTIYF | TGTGCCAGCAGTTACGGGCCGACAGGAAACACCATATATTTT | . | . | TRBJ1-3 | TRBV6-5
CASRPDRDTEAFF | TGTGCCAGCAGACCGGACAGGGACACTGAAGCTTTCTTT | TRBD1 | . | TRBJ1-1 | TRBV6-1